The next 16 T cell receptor beta chains were all read from a single sample in a study of blood T cell repertoires in COVID-19. The data were produced by immunoSEQ multiplex PCR, yet TCRdb's version contains in-frame clones alone and is incomplete. The repertoire includes 200,000 to 250,000 clones, around 90% of them detected once, and about 6% sits in the top ten. The sample comprised PBMCs or T cells enriched from blood (not recorded which). The receptors derive from a young woman with acute COVID-19.

The chain carries TRBV15 and TRBJ2-1; TRBD2 matches at 10 bases. Per germline, CDR1 LNHNV and CDR2 YYDKDF (reference sequence). J lost 4 bases, V lost 0 bases, and 0 bases had no gene match. The CDR3 covers 15 residues. DNA for the CDR3: TGTGCCACCAGCAGAGAACTAGCGGGATACAATGAGCAGTTCTTC. This encodes CATSRELAGYNEQFF.

The rearrangement links TRBV19 to TRBJ1-5; 7 bases map to TRBD1. The CDR3 has 15 residues. With V trimmed by 8 bases and J by 5 bases, 12 bases remained unmatched. The germline gives CDR1 LNHDA, CDR2 SQIVND (reference sequence). CDR3 residues: CASHGPQGRHQPQHF. CDR3 nucleotides: TGTGCCAGTCACGGCCCACAGGGGCGGCATCAGCCCCAGCATTTT.

In its sample, this clone was seen once. The J gene is TRBJ2-3, the V gene TRBV6-1; D not certain. CDR1 is MNHNS, CDR2 SASEGT, per germline. The ends were cut back, 2 bases at V and 5 bases at J, with 5 bases in the middle. The CDR3 covers 12 residues. The CDR3 DNA reads TGTGCCAGCAGTGAAAACAGAGATACGCAGTATTTT. Amino acid sequence: CASSENRDTQYF.

The chain has TRBV20-1 and TRBJ2-3; D may be TRBD2 (6 bases). The CDR3 length is 16 residues. Germline loops: CDR1 DFQATT, CDR2 SNEGSKA (reference sequence). Trimming stripped 3 bases from V and 0 bases from J, with 16 bases between. The CDR3 nucleotides are TGCAGTGCTAGTGGGGATATGGAGGGGAGCACAGATACGCAGTATTTT. It specifies CSASGDMEGSTDTQYF.

The chain recombines TRBV29-1 with TRBJ2-7, with 7 bases lining up with TRBD1. Per the germline V gene, CDR1 is SQVTM and CDR2 is ANQGSEA. Trimming took 4 bases from V and 2 from J; bases not matched to a gene: 2. The CDR3 contains 12 residues. CDR3 in DNA: TGCAGCGTTGTCGACAGGGCCTACGAGCAGTACTTC. It encodes CSVVDRAYEQYF.

V usage is TRBV10-3 and J usage is TRBJ2-3; D may be TRBD2 (7 bases). Per the germline V gene, CDR1 is ENHRY and CDR2 is SYGVKD. V gave up 7 bases and J gave up 2 bases, with 16 bases separating them. The CDR3 is 15 residues long. CDR3 residues: CAITRSGGATDTQYF. CDR3 DNA: TGTGCCATCACCCGAAGTGGGGGGGCCACAGATACGCAGTATTTT.

The chain joins TRBV20-1 to TRBJ2-1, with D uncertain. Germline values: CDR1 DFQATT, CDR2 SNEGSKA (reference sequence). The CDR3 totals 11 residues. Trimming took off 3 bases at V and 10 bases at J, with 10 bases between the two ends. The CDR3 loop is CSASRLVEQFF. Written as DNA, the CDR3 is TGCAGTGCTAGTCGGTTGGTAGAGCAGTTCTTC.

The chain is built from TRBV27 and TRBJ2-3; weak D call: TRBD2 (6 bases). The CDR3 has 15 amino acids. V was cut by 3 bases and J by 4 bases, with 14 bases left in between. Germline CDR1 and CDR2: MNHEY and SMNVEV (reference sequence). The CDR3 here is CASSFVAGNADTQYF. CDR3 coding DNA: TGTGCCAGCAGTTTCGTGGCGGGAAACGCAGATACGCAGTATTTT.

The chain links TRBV6-6 to TRBJ1-1; a possible D gene is TRBD1 (5 bases). V was pared by 0 bases and J by 1 base, with 9 bases between. This CDR3 spans 15 amino acids. Germline values: CDR1 MNHNY, CDR2 SVGAGI (reference sequence). Here the CDR3 DNA reads TGTGCCAGCAGTTACTCTATCGACAGGAACACTGAAGCTTTCTTT. Protein: CASSYSIDRNTEAFF.

The chain recombines TRBV1 with TRBJ2-1; TRBD2 is the table's D call, not checked against the DNA. TRBV1 counts as a pseudogene. This CDR3 comprises 15 residues. CDR3 loop: CTSSQPTGTSGREFF. CDR3 bases: TGCACCAGCAGCCAACCCACCGGGACTAGCGGGAGGGAGTTCTTC.

The rearrangement links TRBV27 to TRBJ1-2; a possible D gene is TRBD1 (6 bases). Germline CDR1 MNHEY, CDR2 SMNVEV (reference sequence). V was trimmed by 3 bases and J by 4 bases, leaving 9 bases between them. The CDR3 has 13 residues. The CDR3 protein is CASSFQGRYGYTF. CDR3 DNA: TGTGCCAGCAGTTTTCAGGGGCGCTATGGCTACACCTTC.

Here the CDR3 DNA reads TGTGCCAGCAGTCGCAGTTTCACTGAAGCTTTCTTT. Encoded protein: CASSRSFTEAFF. J is TRBJ1-1 and V is TRBV12-3 or TRBV12-4; D remains ambiguous. Trimming left V 5 bases short and J 4 bases short, with 8 bases between. The CDR3 totals 12 residues.

This clone was detected once. The chain employs TRBV7-9 and TRBJ1-2; the match to TRBD1 covers 7 bases. The length of the CDR3 is 14 residues. Germline trimming cut 5 bases from V and 2 bases from J; bases unmatched to any gene: 5. Germline CDR1 is SEHNR and CDR2 is FQNEAQ (reference sequence). DNA of the CDR3: TGTGCCAGCAGCCCCACAGGGGCGAACTATGGCTACACCTTC. Translated, it gives CASSPTGANYGYTF.

This chain connects TRBV6-5 to TRBJ2-2, with a tentative D call TRBD1 (6 bases). The CDR3 totals 14 residues. CDR1 MNHEY and CDR2 SVGAGI come from the germline V gene. CDR3 nucleotides: TGTGCAGGGGGTTCCGCCCGGCGCACCGGGGAGCTGTTTTTT. Protein product: CAGGSARRTGELFF.

The rearrangement links TRBV7-3 to TRBJ2-1, with D perhaps TRBD1 (5 bases). The CDR3 has 12 residues. Germline assignment: CDR1 SGHTA and CDR2 FQGTGA. V lost 2 bases and J 7 bases, leaving 6 bases between the germline ends. The CDR3 DNA follows: TGTGCCAGCAGCTTATCAGGGAATGAGCAGTTCTTC. It encodes CASSLSGNEQFF.

The chain carries TRBV9 and TRBJ2-7, with 7 positions matching TRBD1. The CDR3 covers 12 residues. V shed 3 bases, J shed 9 bases, and the junction held 6 bases outside the gene matches. Germline V CDR1 and CDR2: SGDLS, YYNGEE. CDR3 amino acids: CASSGRQGPQYF. The CDR3 coding sequence is TGTGCCAGCAGCGGACGACAGGGACCGCAGTACTTC.